This TCR beta chain was obtained from a study of CD8 T cells in Susac syndrome. With respect to this clonotype: Its target is unknown.

It was with random hexamers that roughly 0.45 to 1 ug RNA was reverse transcribed. The CDR3 of TCR beta was amplified by immunoSEQ multiplex PCR across 54 Vbeta and 13 Jbeta. TCRdb reprocessed the immunoSEQ multiplex PCR reads with MiXCR, giving one entry per CDR3 protein. The sample holds 100,000 to 150,000 distinct CDR3 sequences, approximately 93% seen once. CDR3 length: 12 residues. Trimming removed 4 bases from V and 9 bases from J; junction bases left unmatched: 0. Per the germline V gene, CDR1 is MGHRA and CDR2 is YSYEKL. Findings of the study overall: A relatively small number of individuals underwent TCR sequencing and HLA analysis.

The TCR was taken from a human donor with multiple sclerosis. This chain joins TRBV4-1 and TRBJ2-1; 10 nucleotides match TRBD2. Material for sequencing was CD8+ T cells from PBMCs. In DNA, the CDR3 is TGCGCCAGCAGCCGGACTAGCGGTGAGCAGTTCTTC. It specifies CASSRTSGEQFF.